The sequence of this T cell receptor (beta chain) was determined in a study of blood T cell repertoires in COVID-19. Assay used: immunoSEQ multiplex PCR; TCRdb lists only in-frame clones, some missing. The sample consists of 90,000 to 130,000 clones, roughly 79% of them appearing once. The CDR3 loop spans 17 amino acids. Per the germline V gene, CDR1 is LGHDT and CDR2 is YNNKEL (reference sequence). J lost 0 bases, V lost 4 bases, and 11 bases had no gene match. J is TRBJ1-1 and V is TRBV3-1 (or the pseudogene TRBV3-2); 7 bases are shared with TRBD1. The clonotype originates from a woman of 80 years or more with active or convalescent COVID-19. What was sequenced was peripheral blood. The CDR3 sequence is CASSLTDRRNLNTEAFF. In nucleotides, the CDR3 is TGTGCCAGCAGCCTGACGGACAGGAGAAATTTGAACACTGAAGCTTTCTTT.